These T cell receptor beta chains were read from a single sample in a study of blood T cell repertoires in COVID-19. Repertoires were generated with immunoSEQ multiplex PCR, while TCRdb's copy carries only in-frame clones and drops some. Of some 99,000 clones listed, around 84% are singletons. Material for sequencing was peripheral blood. The source of these receptors is a woman older than 75 with active or convalescent COVID-19. Both conserved end residues are part of each CDR3. A D gene is named only where the DNA matches it firmly. The listing skips clone size in some rows; elsewhere it reads once, few, many or a size class.

TRBJ1-3 TRBV7-9 . . CASSLKGEGGLTGNTIYF TGTGCCAGCAGCCTAAAGGGGGAGGGCGGGTTGACCGGAAACACCATATATTTT
TRBJ2-7 TRBV5-1 . . CASSDTADEQYF TGCGCCAGCAGCGATACAGCCGACGAGCAGTACTTC
TRBJ2-7 TRBV12-3/TRBV12-4 . few CASSTGTYEQYF TGTGCCAGCAGTACAGGAACCTACGAGCAGTACTTC
TRBJ2-1 TRBV4-2 . . CASSQGVADRDEQFF TGTGCCAGCAGCCAAGGGGTAGCGGATAGGGATGAGCAGTTCTTC
TRBJ2-5 TRBV27 TRBD1 . CASSHLGQGLQETQYF TGTGCCAGCAGTCATCTAGGACAGGGCTTACAAGAGACCCAGTACTTC
TRBJ1-2 TRBV7-9 . . CASSPPGEGGYTF TGTGCCAGCAGTCCCCCCGGGGAGGGTGGCTACACCTTC
TRBJ1-6 TRBV5-4 . . CASSLTANSPLHF TGTGCCAGCAGCTTGACAGCTAATTCACCCCTCCACTTT
TRBJ2-7 TRBV27 TRBD1 . CASSSWARGFYQQYF TGTGCCAGCAGTTCATGGGCCAGGGGGTTTTATCAGCAGTACTTC
TRBJ1-3 TRBV14 TRBD1 . CASSQRTGGSGNTIYF TGTGCCAGCAGCCAACGGACAGGGGGCTCTGGAAACACCATATATTTT
TRBJ1-2 TRBV3-1/TRBV3-2 . many CASSQGGQSHYGYTF TGTGCCAGCAGCCAAGGAGGGCAAAGCCACTATGGCTACACCTTC
TRBJ2-1 TRBV3-1/TRBV3-2 . . CASSPFSSSFYNEQFF TGTGCCAGCAGCCCCTTCTCTAGCAGCTTCTACAATGAGCAGTTCTTC
TRBJ2-5 TRBV7-3 . . CASSLMGRGRGETQYF TGTGCCAGCAGCTTAATGGGTCGTGGGCGAGGGGAGACCCAGTACTTC
TRBJ1-4 TRBV7-2 TRBD1 . CASSAQLRTGSEKLFF TGTGCCAGCAGCGCACAACTCCGGACAGGGAGTGAAAAACTGTTTTTT
TRBJ2-1 TRBV11-2 TRBD1 . CASSQTGLHNEQFF TGTGCCAGCAGCCAGACAGGGCTACACAATGAGCAGTTCTTC
TRBJ1-1 TRBV28 . . CATSSGGQNTEAFF TGTGCCACCTCTTCCGGCGGACAGAACACTGAAGCTTTCTTT
TRBJ2-7 TRBV7-2 . . CASSSTAGLAYEQYF TGTGCCAGCAGCTCAACGGCGGGGCTAGCCTACGAGCAGTACTTC
TRBJ2-5 TRBV4-1 . . CASSQDAGVETQYF TGCGCCAGCAGCCAAGATGCAGGGGTGGAGACCCAGTACTTC
TRBJ2-7 TRBV12-3/TRBV12-4 TRBD1 . CASIRTGNYEQYF TGTGCCAGCATTAGGACAGGGAATTACGAGCAGTACTTC
TRBJ2-1 TRBV10-3 TRBD2 . CAISRLAVSSYNEQFF TGTGCCATCAGTAGGCTAGCGGTCAGCTCCTACAATGAGCAGTTCTTC
TRBJ2-2 TRBV6-6 TRBD2 . CASSYGTRANTGELFF TGTGCCAGCAGTTATGGGACTAGGGCGAACACCGGGGAGCTGTTTTTT
TRBJ2-3 TRBV5-6 . . CASSLGRGQGGDTQYF TGTGCCAGCAGCTTGGGTAGAGGGCAGGGGGGAGATACGCAGTATTTT
TRBJ1-1 TRBV6-4 . . CASREQGTRTEAFF TGTGCCAGCAGGGAACAGGGAACCCGCACTGAAGCTTTCTTT
TRBJ2-7 TRBV5-1 TRBD2 . CASSSATGGYEQYF TGCGCCAGCAGCTCCGCGACCGGGGGGTACGAGCAGTACTTC
TRBJ1-5 TRBV19 . few CASSLRVGQPQHF TGTGCCAGTAGTCTCAGGGTTGGTCAGCCCCAGCATTTT
TRBJ1-6 TRBV25-1 . . CASSEGGRQPLHF TGTGCCAGCAGTGAAGGGGGCAGGCAACCCCTCCACTTT